The present entry profiles one T cell receptor beta chain with its context. These data originate in a study of blood T cells in healthy people across ages. PCR was performed a second time for roughly 6 to 12 cycles using a sample-barcoded 5' primer and a J-beta primer mix. TCRdb recomputed calls from the 5' RACE reads with MiXCR, one row per CDR3 protein. The sample includes over 950,000 distinct CDR3 sequences, less than 45% seen only once; the top ten take around 14%. V dropped 6 bases and J dropped 6 bases, with 14 bases sitting between them. The CDR3 spans 13 residues. Germline CDR1 and CDR2: SEHNR and FQNEAQ (reference sequence).

The sequence was obtained from a man younger than 35 in good health. The sequencing sample was made of blood. The V and J genes are TRBV7-9 and TRBJ1-2; D is unresolved. The CDR3 DNA follows: TGTGCCAGCAGTGAGGTTACTCTGGATGGCTACACCTTC. This codes for CASSEVTLDGYTF. Looking up the rest from reference TRBV7-9 and TRBJ1-2 gives the full variable domain: DTGVSQNPRHKITKRGQNVTFRCDPISEHNRLYWYRQTLGQGPEFLTYFQNEAQLEKSRLLSDRFSAERPKGSFSTLEIQRTEQGDSAMYLCASSEVTLDGYTFGSGTRLTVV.